This paragraph reports one T cell receptor beta chain. The CDR3 covers 19 residues. Germline V CDR1 and CDR2: MDHEN, SYDVKM. The J segment lost 7 bases and the V segment lost 2 bases, leaving 22 bases of the junction unmatched. This sample stems from a study of cytomegalovirus exposure and HLA in healthy donors. Primers included in the PCR were 60 Vbeta and 13 Jbeta primers. Some clones are missing from TCRdb's copy, which holds only in-frame ones; the method was immunoSEQ multiplex PCR. Here the sample spans 90,000 to 120,000 clones, approximately 80% being singletons. This TCR was recovered from a male donor in good health and CMV-seronegative. This chain connects TRBV28 to TRBJ2-7, with 8 bases fitting TRBD2. Input material: PBMCs. The CDR3 DNA reads as TGTGCCAGCAGTTTACCGTTGGGAGAGAAGGGACTAGTTTCTCGAGAGCAGTACTTC. Its protein product is CASSLPLGEKGLVSREQYF.